These T cell receptor beta chains were read from a single sample in a study of shared T cell receptors in the human thymus. TCRdb keeps only in-frame clones here, not all; method: immunoSEQ multiplex PCR. The sample has hundreds of thousands of clones, more than 75% seen once. The sample was also linked to a second study, of human thymus T cells.

Sequenced: thymocytes. These TCRs come from a boy in the first two years of life with a congenital heart defect. The CDR3 runs from the conserved cysteine through the conserved F or W. D genes are given only for firm matches. Not all rows give a size; the values are once, few, many and, for expanded clones, a class.

abundance	len	v_gene	j_gene	d_gene	CDR3aa	CDR3nt
-	13	TRBV7-2	TRBJ1-2	-	CASSLQRDNGYTF	TGTGCCAGCAGCTTACAACGGGATAATGGCTACACCTTC
once	13	TRBV9	TRBJ1-2	-	CASSVGGIYGYTF	TGTGCCAGCAGCGTGGGGGGAATTTATGGCTACACCTTC
-	15	TRBV5-6	TRBJ1-5	-	CASSYRTAPSQPQHF	TGTGCCAGCAGTTATCGGACAGCGCCCAGTCAGCCCCAGCATTTT
-	19	TRBV6-4	TRBJ2-7	TRBD2	CASTSPSGRRGSEAYEQYF	TGTGCCAGCACTTCACCTAGCGGGAGAAGAGGAAGTGAAGCTTACGAGCAGTACTTC
-	14	TRBV7-9	TRBJ2-5	TRBD2	CASSQLAGEETQYF	TGTGCCAGCAGCCAGCTAGCGGGGGAAGAGACCCAGTACTTC
-	11	TRBV27	TRBJ2-3	-	CASNFRDTQYF	TGTGCCAGCAATTTCCGAGATACGCAGTATTTT
-	16	TRBV4-1	TRBJ2-5	TRBD2	CASSQDVVAGGMTQYF	TGCGCCAGCAGCCAAGATGTGGTAGCGGGGGGAATGACCCAGTACTTC
-	14	TRBV5-1	TRBJ2-7	TRBD2	CASAIAGGSYEQYF	TGCGCCAGCGCCATAGCGGGAGGGTCCTACGAGCAGTACTTC
-	16	TRBV6-6	TRBJ1-1	TRBD1	CASSYGPRGSNTEAFF	TGTGCCAGCAGTTATGGCCCCAGGGGGTCGAACACTGAAGCTTTCTTT
few	16	TRBV7-9	TRBJ1-1	-	CASSLDPGIGEAEAFF	TGTGCCAGCAGCTTAGACCCTGGTATAGGGGAGGCTGAAGCTTTCTTT
few	11	TRBV5-1	TRBJ2-7	-	CASSSSYEQYF	TGCGCCAGCAGCTCGTCCTACGAGCAGTACTTC
-	14	TRBV7-9	TRBJ2-7	TRBD1	CASSSGTGGYEQYF	TGTGCCAGCAGCTCGGGGACAGGGGGCTACGAGCAGTACTTC
-	16	TRBV5-1	TRBJ2-3	TRBD2	CASSLGAGGQTDTQYF	TGCGCCAGCAGCTTGGGGGCGGGGGGGCAAACAGATACGCAGTATTTT
once	13	TRBV7-2	TRBJ1-5	TRBD1	CASSLGYRGRHHF	TGTGCCAGCAGTTTAGGATACAGGGGACGTCATCATTTT
-	11	TRBV20-1	TRBJ2-2	-	CSARTLGELFF	TGCAGTGCTCGGACACTCGGGGAGCTGTTTTTT
-	15	TRBV6-1	TRBJ2-4	-	CASSICLDSKNIQYF	TGTGCCAGCAGTATCTGTCTGGACAGCAAAAACATTCAGTACTTC